These 6 T cell receptor beta chains were all obtained from the same sample, sequenced in a study of radiotherapy plus CTLA-4 blockade in lung cancer. Profiling relied on immunoSEQ multiplex PCR, and the TCRdb table lists in-frame clones only, not all of them. The sample contains around 18,000 clones, 86% of which appear only once. The specimen was peripheral blood, collected from a patient treated with radiotherapy plus ipilimumab. These TCRs come from a human donor with non-small cell lung cancer whose response to radiotherapy plus ipilimumab could not be evaluated.

The J gene is TRBJ1-2, the V gene TRBV7-9, with D hard to call. Germline V CDR1 and CDR2: SEHNR, FQNEAQ (reference sequence). Trimming took off 2 bases at V and 8 bases at J, with 6 bases between the two ends. The CDR3 has 11 amino acids. CDR3 in amino acids: CASSLTWGYTF. The DNA of the CDR3 is TGTGCCAGCAGCTTAACATGGGGCTACACCTTC.

The chain joins TRBV9 to TRBJ2-5; 7 bases match TRBD2. The length of the CDR3 is 16 residues. CDR1 and CDR2 (germline): SGDLS, YYNGEE. The junction had 8 bases not matched to a gene; V was cut back by 1 base and J by 2 bases. This CDR3 reads CASSVSSGMGQETQYF. In nucleotides, the CDR3 is TGTGCCAGCAGCGTATCCAGCGGGATGGGACAAGAGACCCAGTACTTC.

The chain is built from TRBV4-2 and TRBJ2-7; the D gene is possibly TRBD1 (6 bases). Germline CDR1 LGHNA, CDR2 YNFKEQ. The CDR3 is 17 residues long. With 1 base removed from V and 2 bases from J, the gap between germline ends came to 18 bases. CDR3 DNA: TGTGCCAGCAGCCAAGGGTTAGCCGACAGGTTCACCTACGAGCAGTACTTC. This encodes CASSQGLADRFTYEQYF.

Comments on this clone: The junction differs from germline at one of its ends, possibly a read error. The chain carries TRBV2 and TRBJ1-5; D is possibly TRBD1 (6 bases). The germline gives CDR1 SNHLY, CDR2 FYNNEI. The length of the CDR3 is 16 residues. This chain's CDR3 is CASGSPGGIGNRPQHF. The CDR3 DNA sequence: TGTGCCAGCGGCTCCCCGGGGGGCATCGGCAATCGGCCCCAGCATTTT. Based on the CDR3 plus reference TRBV2 and TRBJ1-5, the full variable domain is EPEVTQTPSHQVTQMGQEVILRCVPISNHLYFYWYRQILGQKVEFLVSFYNNEISEKSEIFDDQFSVERPDGSNFTLKIRSTKLEDSAMYFCASGSPGGIGNRPQHFGDGTRLSIL.

The chain couples TRBV2 to TRBJ1-5, with D possibly TRBD1 on 6 matching bases. The ends were cut back, 4 bases at V and 6 bases at J, with 10 bases in the middle. The germline gives CDR1 SNHLY, CDR2 FYNNEI. CDR3 size: 13 residues. The CDR3 region has the DNA TGTGCCAGCAGTGTGGGGGCAAGTCAGCCCCAGCATTTT. Translation: CASSVGASQPQHF.

The CDR3 reads CASSQGYDRGYGYTF. CDR3 DNA: TGCGCCAGCAGCCAAGGATATGACAGGGGCTATGGCTACACCTTC. The chain is built from TRBV4-1 and TRBJ1-2; 8 bases line up with TRBD1. The CDR3 has 15 amino acids. The germline V gene encodes CDR1 MGHRA and CDR2 YSYEKL. Trimming at V came to 1 base and at J to 4 bases, leaving 5 bases not matched to a gene.